This T cell receptor beta chain was obtained from a study of blood T cell repertoires in COVID-19. Across the study: T cells, B-cell-depleted T cells, or PBMCs provided the cDNA or gDNA that served as material.

Germline CDR1 SGDLS, CDR2 YYNGEE. V was pared by 0 bases and J by 0 bases, with 4 bases of the junction left unmatched. The CDR3 loop spans 16 amino acids. Profiling relied on immunoSEQ multiplex PCR, and the TCRdb table lists in-frame clones only, not all of them. The data hold 100,000 to 150,000 clones, with around 79% observed a single time. In this sample, this clone turned up a few times. The chain joins TRBV9 to TRBJ2-5; 8 positions match TRBD2. The sequence was obtained from a man aged 50-59 years with acute or convalescent COVID-19. The sequenced material came from peripheral blood. CDR3 sequence reads: CASSVAPGGDQETQYF. Written as DNA, the CDR3 is TGTGCCAGCAGCGTAGCCCCCGGGGGGGACCAAGAGACCCAGTACTTC.